The present TCR beta chain was sequenced within a study of T-cell reconstitution after alpha-beta-depleted transplantation in children. This clonotype was seen ten or more times. The antigen is unknown. Preparation of the TCRbeta library involved a method that used unique molecular identifiers. TCRdb reprocessed the PCR reads via MiXCR and lists one record per CDR3 protein. The sample has about 440,000 distinct CDR3 sequences, about 45% seen once; the top ten hold under 35%. Trimming took 0 bases from V and 2 from J, leaving 8 bases between them. Germline V gene data show CDR1 as LNHNV and CDR2 as YYDKDF (reference sequence). The length of the CDR3 is 15 residues. Study-wide results and caveats: In some patients, recipient T cells and intrathymic progenitors surviving conditioning explained high day-60 diversity. A year had passed since transplant, and T-cell counts and diversity by then came mostly from newly produced T cells.

The source material was PBMCs, sampled before TCRalphabeta/CD19-depleted stem cell transplant. The J gene is TRBJ1-5, the V gene TRBV15; D unresolved. This TCR was recovered from a girl aged 2 to 9 with aplastic anemia, due to receive a stem cell transplant. For the CDR3, the DNA is TGTGCCACCAGCAGAGATTGGTCGGGCAATCAGCCCCAGCATTTT. This translates into CATSRDWSGNQPQHF.